The 23 T cell receptor beta chains below come from one sample, sequenced in a study of OX40 agonist ivuxolimab in advanced cancers. Measured with immunoSEQ multiplex PCR; TCRdb has only the in-frame clones, and not every one. Found here are fewer than 100,000 clones, roughly 84% of them singletons; the top ten hold 6.2%. Here the sequenced sample was CD4+ or CD8+ T cells sorted from blood, taken in a trial of the OX40 agonist ivuxolimab. Receptor source: an adult with an advanced solid tumor such as melanoma, head and neck, liver or kidney cancer.

This clone has a single count. The rearrangement joins TRBV9 to TRBJ1-5, with a possible D match to TRBD1 (6 bases). V was pared by 0 bases and J by 8 bases, with 12 bases between. This CDR3 spans 14 amino acids. Germline CDR1 SGDLS, CDR2 YYNGEE. This CDR3 reads CASSVEGGQEPQHF. The CDR3 region has the DNA TGTGCCAGCAGCGTAGAAGGGGGTCAGGAGCCCCAGCATTTT. Supplemented by reference TRBV9 and TRBJ1-5, the full variable domain reads DSGVTQTPKHLITATGQRVTLRCSPRSGDLSVYWYQQSLDQGLQFLIQYYNGEERAKGNILERFSAQQFPDLHSELNLSSLELGDSALYFCASSVEGGQEPQHFGDGTRLSIL.

The V and J genes are TRBV28 and TRBJ1-2; 7 bases agree with TRBD1. CDR1 and CDR2 from the germline V gene are MDHEN and SYDVKM. V shed 2 bases, J shed 8 bases, and the junction held 5 bases outside the gene matches. The CDR3 spans 13 residues. In DNA form, the CDR3 reads TGTGCCAGCAGTTTAAGGGGGACAGAGGGCTACACCTTC. Protein product: CASSLRGTEGYTF.

The V call is TRBV6-1, the J call TRBJ2-2, with D possibly TRBD1 on 8 matching bases. CDR3 length equals 14 residues. V lost 8 bases and J lost 6, with 16 bases in between. Per the germline V gene, CDR1 is MNHNS and CDR2 is SASEGT. The CDR3 loop is CASGRDRYPGELFF. The CDR3 DNA is TGTGCCAGCGGGAGGGACAGGTACCCCGGGGAGCTGTTTTTT.

This clone has just one count. This chain uses TRBV7-2 with TRBJ1-5; maybe TRBD1 (5 bases). CDR3 length equals 15 residues. Looked up from germline, CDR1 is SGHTA and CDR2 is FQGNSA. V lost 5 bases and J 0 bases, leaving 11 bases between the germline ends. As DNA, the CDR3 is TGTGCCAGCAGCAAGGGACGGAATAGCAATCAGCCCCAGCATTTT. It translates to CASSKGRNSNQPQHF. Full variable domain (missing parts from reference TRBV7-2 and TRBJ1-5): GAGVSQSPSNKVTEKGKDVELRCDPISGHTALYWYRQSLGQGLEFLIYFQGNSAPDKSGLPSDRFSAERTGGSVSTLTIQRTQQEDSAVYLCASSKGRNSNQPQHFGDGTRLSIL.

Only a few counts were recorded for this clone. The V and J genes are TRBV9 and TRBJ2-7; D is uncertain. V was shortened by 2 bases and J by 3 bases, with 15 bases between the two germline ends. CDR1 is SGDLS and CDR2 is YYNGEE in the germline V gene. The CDR3 extends over 15 amino acids. CDR3 amino acids: CASSVFGGGYYEQYF. For the CDR3, the DNA is TGTGCCAGCAGCGTCTTCGGCGGTGGATACTACGAGCAGTACTTC.

The CDR3 loop is CASSAGTVYGYTF. In DNA form, the CDR3 reads TGTGCCAGCAGCGCCGGGACAGTCTATGGCTACACCTTC. The chain employs TRBV5-4 and TRBJ1-2; TRBD1 matches at 7 bases. CDR3 size: 13 residues. Germline V gene sequence: CDR1 SGHNT, CDR2 YYREEE (reference sequence). V gave up 4 bases and J gave up 4 bases; unmatched junction bases: 4.

The rearrangement uses TRBV2 and TRBJ1-6, with a tentative D call TRBD1 (5 bases). The V end lost 4 bases, the J end lost 10 bases, and 20 bases lay between the germline ends. The CDR3 sequence is 16 residues long. Germline CDR1 SNHLY, CDR2 FYNNEI. The CDR3 region is CASSVSPFPRDSPLHF. The CDR3, as DNA: TGTGCCAGCAGTGTGTCCCCTTTCCCTCGGGACTCACCCCTCCACTTT.

The rearrangement links TRBV28 to TRBJ2-3, with TRBD2 identical over 12 bases. Germline CDR1 reads MDHEN; CDR2 reads SYDVKM. The CDR3 contains 18 residues. V lost 4 bases to trimming and J lost 1 base; unmatched junction nucleotides: 9. Here the CDR3 reads CASSSTTSGRVRTDTQYF. CDR3 nucleotide sequence: TGTGCCAGCAGTTCTACGACTAGCGGGAGAGTTCGCACAGATACGCAGTATTTT.

The chain couples TRBV5-6 to TRBJ2-5; D is possibly TRBD1 or TRBD2 (5 bases each). The germline gives CDR1 SGHDT, CDR2 YYEEEE. This CDR3 contains 15 residues. V was shortened by 2 bases and J by 4 bases, with 15 bases between the two germline ends. The CDR3 region is CASSFSGTILETQYF. The DNA of the CDR3 is TGTGCCAGCAGCTTCTCCGGGACCATCCTAGAGACCCAGTACTTC.

The gene calls are TRBV18 and TRBJ2-5; a possible D gene is TRBD1 (6 bases). The V gene's germline CDR1 is KGHSH and CDR2 LQKENI. The CDR3 runs 15 residues. Trimming removed 0 bases from V and 4 bases from J, with 12 bases in between. CDR3 protein: CASSPPNRQAETQYF. In DNA form, the CDR3 reads TGTGCCAGCTCACCACCCAATAGACAGGCAGAGACCCAGTACTTC.

The gene calls are TRBV27 and TRBJ1-1; a possible D gene is TRBD1 (6 bases). V was trimmed by 4 bases and J by 4 bases, leaving 10 bases between them. CDR1 and CDR2 (germline): MNHEY, SMNVEV (reference sequence). The CDR3 has 13 amino acids. The CDR3 is CASSYRDRTEAFF. The CDR3 nucleotides are TGTGCCAGCAGTTACAGGGACCGCACTGAAGCTTTCTTT.

This chain joins TRBV28 and TRBJ2-3; D possibly matches TRBD1 or TRBD2 (5 bases each). V lost 3 bases and J 10 bases, leaving 20 bases between the germline ends. Germline V gives CDR1 MDHEN, CDR2 SYDVKM. This CDR3 has 15 residues. The CDR3 DNA reads as TGTGCCAGCAGTTTGGTTAAGGGGACCAACCCAGCGCAGTATTTT. Residues: CASSLVKGTNPAQYF.

The chain joins TRBV5-1 to TRBJ2-7; the match to TRBD1 covers 7 bases. Germline CDR1 and CDR2: SGHRS and YFSETQ. CDR3 size: 15 residues. With 4 bases clipped from V and 6 bases from J, the junction kept 13 bases outside the gene matches. The CDR3 spells CASSSRDSRTSEQYF. CDR3 in DNA: TGCGCCAGCAGCAGCCGGGACAGCCGAACCTCCGAGCAGTACTTC. Full variable domain (rest looked up from reference TRBV5-1 and TRBJ2-7): KAGVTQTPRYLIKTRGQQVTLSCSPISGHRSVSWYQQTPGQGLQFLFEYFSETQRNKGNFPGRFSGRQFSNSRSEMNVSTLELGDSALYLCASSSRDSRTSEQYFGPGTRLTVT.

The genes are TRBV5-4 and TRBJ2-7; 8 bases map to TRBD1. Trimming cost V 4 bases and J 4 bases; bases outside gene matches: 4. Looked up from germline, CDR1 is SGHNT and CDR2 is YYREEE (reference sequence). This CDR3 is 13 amino acids long. CDR3 in amino acids: CASSRDRLYEQYF. CDR3 nucleotide sequence: TGTGCCAGCAGCCGGGACAGGCTTTACGAGCAGTACTTC. Full variable domain (missing parts from reference TRBV5-4 and TRBJ2-7): ETGVTQSPTHLIKTRGQQVTLRCSSQSGHNTVSWYQQALGQGPQFIFQYYREEENGRGNFPPRFSGLQFPNYSSELNVNALELDDSALYLCASSRDRLYEQYFGPGTRLTVT.

The chain is built from TRBV6-5 and TRBJ1-2; D might be TRBD1 (5 bases). V shed 6 bases and J shed 2 bases, with 16 bases lying between them. Germline values: CDR1 MNHEY, CDR2 SVGAGI. The CDR3 contains 15 residues. CDR3 protein: CASRGGSGPNYGYTF. In nucleotides, the CDR3 is TGTGCCAGCAGGGGGGGGTCAGGCCCAAACTATGGCTACACCTTC.

This clone was found once. J is TRBJ2-2 and V is TRBV19; no definite D call. The ends were cut back, 8 bases at V and 1 base at J, with 11 bases in the middle. This CDR3 is 14 amino acids long. Per germline, CDR1 LNHDA and CDR2 SQIVND (reference sequence). The CDR3 DNA is TGTGCCAGTGACCTTGCACTGAACACCGGGGAGCTGTTTTTT. This codes for CASDLALNTGELFF.

This clone was seen a few times. The chain is built from TRBV28 and TRBJ2-7; D may be TRBD2 (5 bases). This CDR3 is built from 11 residues. Looked up from germline, CDR1 is MDHEN and CDR2 is SYDVKM. V was clipped by 10 bases and J by 3 bases, with 10 bases between them. CDR3 residues: CATEGGYEQYF. CDR3 nucleotides: TGTGCCACTGAAGGAGGCTACGAGCAGTACTTC.

V and J are TRBV6-5 and TRBJ1-4; the D gene is possibly TRBD1 (6 bases). CDR3 length: 11 residues. Trimming left V 10 bases short and J 7 bases short, with 10 bases between. Germline loops: CDR1 MNHEY, CDR2 SVGAGI. The CDR3 DNA is TGTGCCACTGGGGGCGTTGAAAAACTGTTTTTT. It is translated as CATGGVEKLFF.

The chain recombines TRBV18 with TRBJ2-3, with 8 positions matching TRBD2. CDR1 KGHSH and CDR2 LQKENI come from the germline V gene. V dropped 2 bases and J dropped 6; count of bases not matched to a gene: 7. The CDR3 covers 15 residues. The CDR3 bases are TGTGCCAGCTCACCAGGGACTAGAGGGGCCGATACGCAGTATTTT. Amino acid sequence: CASSPGTRGADTQYF.

The chain combines TRBV4-1 with TRBJ2-7; either TRBD1 or TRBD2 may fit D (6 bases each). The CDR3 has 18 amino acids. Trimming pared 5 bases from V and 4 bases from J, leaving 27 bases between. The germline CDR1 and CDR2 sequences are MGHRA and YSYEKL. CDR3 coding DNA: TGCGCCAGCAGCTTACTGAAAACCGGGGGCAGCCATCAGTACGAGCAGTACTTC. Its translation is CASSLLKTGGSHQYEQYF.

This chain connects TRBV6-5 to TRBJ2-7, with TRBD1 matching over 8 bases. Germline loops: CDR1 MNHEY, CDR2 SVGAGI. The CDR3 covers 13 residues. V lost 2 bases to trimming and J lost 4 bases; unmatched junction nucleotides: 1. The CDR3 bases are TGTGCCAGCAGTTACCAGGGGGCGTACGAGCAGTACTTC. Amino acids: CASSYQGAYEQYF.

The rearrangement links TRBV5-1 to TRBJ2-3; 8 nucleotides match TRBD2. CDR3 length: 15 residues. In germline, CDR1 is SGHRS, CDR2 YFSETQ. With 6 bases clipped from V and 4 bases from J, the junction kept 10 bases outside the gene matches. CDR3 nucleotides: TGCGCCAGCAACTATGGCGGGGGGAGGGCAGATACGCAGTATTTT. Its translation: CASNYGGGRADTQYF.

The V call is TRBV28, the J call TRBJ2-5; 9 nucleotides match TRBD2. The germline V gene has CDR1 MDHEN and CDR2 SYDVKM. J was trimmed by 5 bases and V by 5 bases; bases with no gene match: 6. CDR3 length equals 14 residues. CDR3 in amino acids: CASSPGTSRETQYF. The CDR3 coding sequence is TGTGCCAGCAGTCCCGGGACTAGCCGGGAGACCCAGTACTTC.